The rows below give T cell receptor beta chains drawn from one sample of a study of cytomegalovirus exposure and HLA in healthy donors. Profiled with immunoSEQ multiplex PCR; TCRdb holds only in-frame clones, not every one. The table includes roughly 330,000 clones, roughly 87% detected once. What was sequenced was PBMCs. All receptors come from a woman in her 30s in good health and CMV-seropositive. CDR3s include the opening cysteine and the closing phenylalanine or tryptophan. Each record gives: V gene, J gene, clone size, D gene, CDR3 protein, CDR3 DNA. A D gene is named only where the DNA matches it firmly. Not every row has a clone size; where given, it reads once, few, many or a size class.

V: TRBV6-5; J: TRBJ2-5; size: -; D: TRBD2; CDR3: CASSYSTGLQETQYF; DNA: TGTGCCAGCAGTTACTCAACGGGACTACAAGAGACCCAGTACTTC
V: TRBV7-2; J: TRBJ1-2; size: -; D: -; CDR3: CASSLSGVRGYTF; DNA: TGTGCCAGCAGCTTATCAGGGGTTCGTGGCTACACCTTC
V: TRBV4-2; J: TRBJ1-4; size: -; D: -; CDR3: CASSRDGQEDEKLFF; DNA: TGTGCCAGCAGCCGAGACGGGCAGGAGGATGAAAAACTGTTTTTT
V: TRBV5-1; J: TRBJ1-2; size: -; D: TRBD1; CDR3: CASSLQGVVGYTF; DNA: TGCGCCAGCAGCTTGCAGGGGGTAGTGGGCTACACCTTC
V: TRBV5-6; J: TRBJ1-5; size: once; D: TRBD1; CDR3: CASSSGQAGDQPQHF; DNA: TGTGCCAGCAGCTCTGGACAGGCGGGTGATCAGCCCCAGCATTTT
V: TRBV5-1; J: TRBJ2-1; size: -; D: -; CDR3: CASSLGLREQFF; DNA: TGCGCCAGCAGCTTGGGGCTTCGTGAGCAGTTCTTC
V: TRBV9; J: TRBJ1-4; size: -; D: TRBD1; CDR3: CASSVEGTGTGEKLFF; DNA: TGTGCCAGCAGCGTAGAGGGAACCGGGACAGGTGAAAAACTGTTTTTT
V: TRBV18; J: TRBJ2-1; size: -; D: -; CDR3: CASSPQAIYNEQFF; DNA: TGTGCCAGCTCACCACAGGCGATATACAATGAGCAGTTCTTC
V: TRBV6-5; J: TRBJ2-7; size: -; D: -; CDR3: CASRRQGRGSYEQYF; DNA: TGTGCCAGCAGACGACAGGGGAGGGGGTCCTACGAGCAGTACTTC
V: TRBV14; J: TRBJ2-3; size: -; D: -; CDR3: CASSPSSTDTQYF; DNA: TGTGCCAGCAGCCCTTCTAGCACAGATACGCAGTATTTT
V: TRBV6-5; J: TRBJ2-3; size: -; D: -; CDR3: CASSYWQGGGTDTQYF; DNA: TGTGCCAGCAGTTACTGGCAGGGGGGGGGCACAGATACGCAGTATTTT
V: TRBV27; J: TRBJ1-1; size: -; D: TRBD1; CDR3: CASSLRTGEAFF; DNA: TGTGCCAGCAGTTTAAGGACAGGGGAAGCTTTCTTT
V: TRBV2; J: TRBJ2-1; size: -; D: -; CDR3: CASRGSERSSYNEQFF; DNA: TGTGCCAGCAGGGGTAGCGAAAGGAGCTCCTACAATGAGCAGTTCTTC
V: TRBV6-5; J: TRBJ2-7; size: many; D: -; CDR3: CASSKSVGEQYF; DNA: TGTGCCAGCAGCAAGTCCGTCGGCGAGCAGTACTTC
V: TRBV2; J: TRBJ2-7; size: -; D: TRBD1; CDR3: CASSELFQGAYEQYF; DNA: TGTGCCAGCAGTGAATTATTCCAGGGGGCCTACGAGCAGTACTTC
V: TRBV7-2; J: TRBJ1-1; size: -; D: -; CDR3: CASSQTRVRNTEAFF; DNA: TGTGCCAGCAGTCAAACCCGGGTTCGGAACACTGAAGCTTTCTTT
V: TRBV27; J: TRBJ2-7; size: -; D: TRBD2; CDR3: CASSYVAGGAYEQYF; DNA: TGTGCCAGCAGTTACGTAGCGGGAGGCGCCTACGAGCAGTACTTC
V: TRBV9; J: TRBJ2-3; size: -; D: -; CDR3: CASSVGGESTDTQYF; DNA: TGTGCCAGCAGCGTAGGTGGGGAAAGCACAGATACGCAGTATTTT
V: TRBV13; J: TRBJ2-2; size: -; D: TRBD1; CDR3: CASSRTGLGTGELFF; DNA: TGTGCCAGCAGCCGGACAGGGTTAGGGACCGGGGAGCTGTTTTTT
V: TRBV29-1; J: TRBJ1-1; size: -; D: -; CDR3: CSVDGSGRAFF; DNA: TGCAGCGTTGACGGTTCGGGGAGAGCTTTCTTT
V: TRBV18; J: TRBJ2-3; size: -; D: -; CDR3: CASSKNRASTDTQYF; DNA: TGTGCCAGCTCAAAGAACAGGGCGAGCACAGATACGCAGTATTTT
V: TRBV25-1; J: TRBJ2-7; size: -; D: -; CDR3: CASSGTGTPYEQYF; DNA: TGTGCCAGCAGTGGTACCGGGACACCTTACGAGCAGTACTTC
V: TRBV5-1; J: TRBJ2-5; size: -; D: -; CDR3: CASSPTGTQETQYF; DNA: TGCGCCAGCAGCCCCACGGGTACCCAAGAGACCCAGTACTTC
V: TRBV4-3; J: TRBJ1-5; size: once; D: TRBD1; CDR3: CASSQEYRGSNQPQHF; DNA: TGCGCCAGCAGCCAAGAGTACAGGGGAAGCAATCAGCCCCAGCATTTT
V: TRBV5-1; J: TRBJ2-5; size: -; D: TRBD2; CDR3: CASSSAPSGGRETQYF; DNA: TGCGCCAGCAGCTCCGCACCTAGCGGGGGGCGGGAGACCCAGTACTTC
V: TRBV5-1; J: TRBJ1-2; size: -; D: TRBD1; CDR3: CASSPVGQDGNYGYTF; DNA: TGCGCCAGCAGCCCTGTTGGACAGGATGGCAACTATGGCTACACCTTC
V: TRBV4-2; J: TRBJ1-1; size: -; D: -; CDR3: CASSQNPGLNTEAFF; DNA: TGTGCCAGCAGCCAAAACCCGGGCCTGAACACTGAAGCTTTCTTT